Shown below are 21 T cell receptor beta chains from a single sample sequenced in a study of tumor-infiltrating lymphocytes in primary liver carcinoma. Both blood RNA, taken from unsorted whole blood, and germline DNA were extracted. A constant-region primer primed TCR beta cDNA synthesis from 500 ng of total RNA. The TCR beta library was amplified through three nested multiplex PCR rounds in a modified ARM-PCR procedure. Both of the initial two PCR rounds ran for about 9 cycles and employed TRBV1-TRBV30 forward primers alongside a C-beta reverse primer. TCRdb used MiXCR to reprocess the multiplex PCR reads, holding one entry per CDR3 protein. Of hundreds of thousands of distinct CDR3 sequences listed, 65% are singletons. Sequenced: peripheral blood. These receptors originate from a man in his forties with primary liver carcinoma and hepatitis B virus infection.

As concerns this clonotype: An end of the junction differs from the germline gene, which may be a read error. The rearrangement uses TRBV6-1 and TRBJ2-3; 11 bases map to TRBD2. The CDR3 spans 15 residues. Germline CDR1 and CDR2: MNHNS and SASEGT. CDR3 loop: CTSSGLAGGPDTQYF. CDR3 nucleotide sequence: TGTACCAGCAGTGGCCTAGCGGGAGGTCCAGATACGCAGTATTTT.

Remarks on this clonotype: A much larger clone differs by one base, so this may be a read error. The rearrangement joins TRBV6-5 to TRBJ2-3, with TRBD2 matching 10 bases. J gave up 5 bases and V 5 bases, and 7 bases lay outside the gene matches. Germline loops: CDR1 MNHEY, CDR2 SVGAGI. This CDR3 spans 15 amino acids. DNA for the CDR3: TGTGCCAGCAGTCCCGTACTAGCGGGATTAGATACGCAGTATTTT. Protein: CASSPVLAGLDTQYF.

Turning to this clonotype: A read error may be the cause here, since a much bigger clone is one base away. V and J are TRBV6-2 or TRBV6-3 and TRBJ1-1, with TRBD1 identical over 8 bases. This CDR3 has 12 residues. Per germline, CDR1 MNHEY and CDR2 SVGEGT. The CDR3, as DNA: TGTGCCAGCAGTCCGCTGACAGGGGAAGCTTTATTT. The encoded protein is CASSPLTGEALF.

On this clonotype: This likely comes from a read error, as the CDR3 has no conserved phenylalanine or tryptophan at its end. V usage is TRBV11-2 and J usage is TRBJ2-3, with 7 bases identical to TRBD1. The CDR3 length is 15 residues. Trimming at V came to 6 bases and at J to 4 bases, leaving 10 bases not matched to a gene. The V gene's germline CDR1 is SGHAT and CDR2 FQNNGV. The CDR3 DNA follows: TGTGCCAGCAGTTCGGGACAGATTCTCGCAGATACGCAGTATTTA. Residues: CASSSGQILADTQYL.

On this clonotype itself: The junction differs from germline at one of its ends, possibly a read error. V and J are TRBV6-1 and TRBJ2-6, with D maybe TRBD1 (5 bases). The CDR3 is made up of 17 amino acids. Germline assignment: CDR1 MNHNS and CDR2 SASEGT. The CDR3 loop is CANSQLGTGSGANVLTF. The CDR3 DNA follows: TGTGCCAACAGTCAATTAGGTACAGGCTCTGGGGCCAACGTCCTGACTTTC.

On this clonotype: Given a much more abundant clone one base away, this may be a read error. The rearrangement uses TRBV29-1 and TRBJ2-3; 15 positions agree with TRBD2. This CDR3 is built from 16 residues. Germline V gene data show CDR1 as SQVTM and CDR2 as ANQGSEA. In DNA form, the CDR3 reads TGCAGGGTTGAGTCCGGGACTAGCGGGAGGACAGATACGCAGTATTTT. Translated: CRVESGTSGRTDTQYF.

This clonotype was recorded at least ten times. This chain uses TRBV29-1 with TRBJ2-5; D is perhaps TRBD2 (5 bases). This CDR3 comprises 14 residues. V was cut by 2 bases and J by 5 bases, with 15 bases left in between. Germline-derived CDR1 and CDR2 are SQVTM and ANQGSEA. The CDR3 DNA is TGCAGCGTTGAACTGTCCAGAGGGCCGGAGACCCAGTACTTC. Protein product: CSVELSRGPETQYF.

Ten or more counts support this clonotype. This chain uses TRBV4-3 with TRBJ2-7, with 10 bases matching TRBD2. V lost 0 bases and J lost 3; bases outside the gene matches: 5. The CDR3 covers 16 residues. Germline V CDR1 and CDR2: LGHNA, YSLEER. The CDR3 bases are TGCGCCAGCAGCCAAGATAAGGGACTAGCGTTCTACGAGCAGTACTTC. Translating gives CASSQDKGLAFYEQYF.

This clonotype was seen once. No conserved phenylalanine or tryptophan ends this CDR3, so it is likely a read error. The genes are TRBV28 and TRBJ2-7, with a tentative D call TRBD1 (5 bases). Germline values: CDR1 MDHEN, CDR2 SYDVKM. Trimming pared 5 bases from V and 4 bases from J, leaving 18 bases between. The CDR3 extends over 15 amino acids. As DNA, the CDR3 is TGTGCCAGCAGTACCCACAGGTGGAGATTATACGAGCAGTACATC. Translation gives CASSTHRWRLYEQYI.

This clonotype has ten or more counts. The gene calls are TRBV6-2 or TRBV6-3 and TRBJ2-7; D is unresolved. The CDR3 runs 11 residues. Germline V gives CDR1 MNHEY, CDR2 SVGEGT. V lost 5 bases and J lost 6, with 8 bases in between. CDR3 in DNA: TGTGCCAGCAGTCCCCCCGGCGAGCAGTACTTC. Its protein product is CASSPPGEQYF.

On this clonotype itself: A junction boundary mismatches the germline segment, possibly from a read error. This CDR3 is CASSLSTPSVICEQYF. The CDR3 nucleotides read TGTGCCAGTAGCTTAAGTACGCCCAGCGTTATCTGCGAGCAGTACTTC. The chain carries TRBV11-2 and TRBJ2-7; no clear D gene. The CDR3 is 16 residues long. From germline, CDR1 is SGHAT and CDR2 FQNNGV.

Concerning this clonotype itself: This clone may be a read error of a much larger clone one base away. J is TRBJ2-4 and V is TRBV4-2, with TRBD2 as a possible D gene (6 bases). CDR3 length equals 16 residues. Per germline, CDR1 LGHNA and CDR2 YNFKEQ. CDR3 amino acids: CASSQATALAKNIKYF. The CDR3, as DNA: TGTGCCAGCAGCCAAGCGACAGCACTAGCCAAAAACATTAAGTACTTC.

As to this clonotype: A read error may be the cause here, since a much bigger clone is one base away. CDR3 nucleotides: TGTGCCAGCAGTTACTCGAGCGGCTACGATCAGTACTTC. Protein product: CASSYSSGYDQYF. This chain links TRBV6-5 with TRBJ2-7; possibly TRBD2 for D (5 bases). The germline gives CDR1 MNHEY, CDR2 SVGAGI. CDR3 length: 13 amino acids.

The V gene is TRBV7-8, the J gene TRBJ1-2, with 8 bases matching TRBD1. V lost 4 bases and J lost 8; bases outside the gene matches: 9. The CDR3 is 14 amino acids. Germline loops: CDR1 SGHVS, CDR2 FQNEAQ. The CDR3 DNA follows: TGTGCCAGCAGCTCAGCCGTGACAGGGGTAGGCTACACCTTC. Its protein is CASSSAVTGVGYTF.

The CDR3 region is CSVVSGIKGSQPQHF. CDR3 DNA: TGCAGCGTTGTAAGCGGGATTAAAGGGAGTCAGCCCCAGCATTTT. The chain combines TRBV29-1 with TRBJ1-5; D remains unclear. Germline V gene data show CDR1 as SQVTM and CDR2 as ANQGSEA. The CDR3 is 15 residues long. Trimming cost V 4 bases and J 6 bases, with 19 bases left between them.

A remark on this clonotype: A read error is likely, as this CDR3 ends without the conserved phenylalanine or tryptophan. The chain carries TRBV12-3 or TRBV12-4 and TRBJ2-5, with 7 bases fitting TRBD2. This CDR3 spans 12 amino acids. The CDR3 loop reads CASSLARETQYS. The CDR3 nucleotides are TGTGCCAGCAGTTTAGCGCGGGAGACTCAGTACTCC.

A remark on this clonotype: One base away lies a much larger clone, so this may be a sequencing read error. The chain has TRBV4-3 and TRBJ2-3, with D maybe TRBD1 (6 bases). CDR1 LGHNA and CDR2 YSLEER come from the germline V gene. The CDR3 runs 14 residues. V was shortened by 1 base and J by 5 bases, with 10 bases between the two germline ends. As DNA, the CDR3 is TGCGCCAGCAGCCAAGCAGGGGCAGTAGATACGCAGTATTTT. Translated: CASSQAGAVDTQYF.

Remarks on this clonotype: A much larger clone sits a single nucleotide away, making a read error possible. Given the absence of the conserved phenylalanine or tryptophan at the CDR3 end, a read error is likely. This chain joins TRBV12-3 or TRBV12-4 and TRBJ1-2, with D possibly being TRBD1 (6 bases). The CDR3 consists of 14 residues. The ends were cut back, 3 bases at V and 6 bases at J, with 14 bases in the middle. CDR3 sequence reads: CASSFFRGSDGYTL. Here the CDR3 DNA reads TGTGCCAGCAGTTTTTTCAGGGGATCGGATGGCTACACCCTC.

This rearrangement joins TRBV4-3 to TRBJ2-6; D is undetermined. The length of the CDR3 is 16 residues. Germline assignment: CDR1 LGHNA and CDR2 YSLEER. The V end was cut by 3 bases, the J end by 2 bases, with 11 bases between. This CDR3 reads CASSHLIVPGANVLTF. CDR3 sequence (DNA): TGCGCCAGCAGCCATCTGATTGTCCCTGGGGCCAACGTCCTGACTTTC.

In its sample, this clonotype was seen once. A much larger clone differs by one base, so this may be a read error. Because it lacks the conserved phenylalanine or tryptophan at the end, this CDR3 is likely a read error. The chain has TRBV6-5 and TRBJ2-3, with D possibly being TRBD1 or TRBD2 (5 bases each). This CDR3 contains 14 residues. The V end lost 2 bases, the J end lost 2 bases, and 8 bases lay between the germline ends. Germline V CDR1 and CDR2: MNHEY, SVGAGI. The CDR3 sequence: CASSYRGDTDTQYL. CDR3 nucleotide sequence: TGTGCCAGCAGTTACCGAGGGGACACAGATACGCAGTATTTA.

CDR3 amino acids: CASSLLRTSGSGGTGELFF. DNA for the CDR3: TGTGCCAGCAGCTTACTCCGGACTAGCGGGAGTGGGGGCACCGGGGAGCTGTTTTTT. V and J are TRBV7-8 and TRBJ2-2; 13 nucleotides line up with TRBD2. The CDR3 runs to 19 residues. The germline gives CDR1 SGHVS, CDR2 FQNEAQ. Trimming cost V 2 bases and J 4 bases; bases outside gene matches: 10.